These T cell receptor beta chains were read from a single sample in a study of cytomegalovirus exposure and HLA in healthy donors. Profiling relied on immunoSEQ multiplex PCR, and the TCRdb table lists in-frame clones only, not all of them. Of around 170,000 clones in the sample, 85% were seen once. The sample comprised PBMCs. The receptors were gathered from a man younger than 30 in good health and CMV-seropositive. Each CDR3 is given with its conserved first and last residue. A D gene is named only where the DNA matches it firmly. Clone size is given for some rows only: seen once, a few or many times, or a class if the clone is expanded.

>.|TRBV10-3|TRBD1|TRBJ1-3
CAISESGTGRGNTIYF
TGTGCCATCAGTGAGTCCGGGACAGGGAGAGGAAACACCATATATTTT
>.|TRBV7-6|.|TRBJ2-3
CASSSRQADTQYF
TGTGCCAGCAGCTCACGTCAGGCGGATACGCAGTATTTT
>few|TRBV18|.|TRBJ1-1
CASSIDRNTEAFF
TGTGCCAGCTCAATCGACAGGAACACTGAAGCTTTCTTT
>.|TRBV28|TRBD2|TRBJ2-1
CASSRTSGRRSNEQFF
TGTGCCAGCAGTCGGACTAGCGGGAGGCGGAGCAATGAGCAGTTCTTC
>.|TRBV9|TRBD2|TRBJ2-1
CASSAPPGLAGGGEQFF
TGTGCCAGCAGCGCACCCCCGGGACTAGCGGGAGGGGGTGAGCAGTTCTTC
>.|TRBV18|.|TRBJ1-1
CASSLRGKRSTGSHTEAFF
TGTGCCAGCTCTCTCAGGGGTAAACGAAGCACCGGCTCTCACACTGAAGCTTTCTTT
>.|TRBV25-1|TRBD1|TRBJ2-7
CASSEPGQGTYEQYF
TGTGCCAGCAGTGAGCCGGGACAGGGAACCTACGAGCAGTACTTC
>.|TRBV28|TRBD2|TRBJ2-1
CASKDGLAVYNEQFF
TGTGCCAGCAAGGATGGACTAGCGGTCTACAATGAGCAGTTCTTC
>.|TRBV7-9|TRBD1|TRBJ2-1
CASSPPGQGYNEQFF
TGTGCCAGCAGTCCTCCGGGACAGGGGTACAATGAGCAGTTCTTC
>once|TRBV28|.|TRBJ2-7
CASSSLNRDGYEQYF
TGTGCCAGCAGTTCGCTAAACAGGGACGGATACGAGCAGTACTTC
>.|TRBV5-1|TRBD2|TRBJ2-7
CASSPSGSNEQYF
TGCGCCAGCAGCCCTAGCGGGAGTAACGAGCAGTACTTC
>.|TRBV29-1|.|TRBJ1-1
CSVDKGTGMRSEAFF
TGCAGCGTTGATAAGGGAACAGGGATGAGGTCTGAAGCTTTCTTT
>few|TRBV4-1|TRBD2|TRBJ2-1
CASSRPREGMDEQFF
TGCGCCAGCAGCCGCCCCCGGGAGGGTATGGATGAGCAGTTCTTC
>.|TRBV2|.|TRBJ2-6
CASSVATSTGANVLTF
TGTGCCAGCAGTGTGGCAACGTCCACTGGGGCCAACGTCCTGACTTTC
>.|TRBV9|.|TRBJ1-1
CASSVGLRGHQNTEAFF
TGTGCCAGCAGCGTAGGTCTTAGGGGACACCAGAACACTGAAGCTTTCTTT
>once|TRBV13|.|TRBJ1-1
CASSPGAANTEAFF
TGTGCCAGCAGCCCAGGGGCAGCGAACACTGAAGCTTTCTTT
>.|TRBV2|.|TRBJ1-5
CASSEAIQGDQPQHF
TGTGCCAGCAGTGAAGCGATACAGGGTGACCAGCCCCAGCATTTT
>.|TRBV2|TRBD2|TRBJ2-5
CASTPGTSGGLYQETQYF
TGTGCCAGCACCCCCGGGACTAGCGGGGGGCTATACCAAGAGACCCAGTACTTC
>.|TRBV28|.|TRBJ1-5
CASRLGRVGQPQHF
TGTGCCAGCAGGCTAGGCAGGGTAGGTCAGCCCCAGCATTTT
>.|TRBV27|.|TRBJ2-7
CASSASARVSSYEQYF
TGTGCCAGCAGCGCATCCGCCAGGGTCAGCTCCTACGAGCAGTACTTC
>.|TRBV7-9|.|TRBJ2-3
CASSFGRGTDTQYF
TGTGCCAGCAGCTTCGGCAGGGGCACAGATACGCAGTATTTT
>.|TRBV5-4|.|TRBJ2-4
CASSPGGDLAKNIQYF
TGTGCCAGCAGCCCTGGCGGAGATCTAGCCAAAAACATTCAGTACTTC
>.|TRBV7-2|TRBD1|TRBJ2-3
CASSSLQGARDTQYF
TGTGCCAGCAGCTCCCTGCAGGGGGCGAGGGATACGCAGTATTTT
>.|TRBV11-3|.|TRBJ2-3
CASSLGRTAATDTQYF
TGTGCCAGCAGCTTAGGGCGGACAGCGGCCACAGATACGCAGTATTTT
>.|TRBV11-3|.|TRBJ2-1
CASSGAPTYNEQFF
TGTGCCAGCAGTGGGGCCCCAACCTACAATGAGCAGTTCTTC
>.|TRBV2|TRBD1|TRBJ1-2
CASMTTGDYGYTF
TGTGCCAGCATGACAACAGGGGACTATGGCTACACCTTC
>.|TRBV7-2|.|TRBJ2-1
CASSLGATGLTGDEQFF
TGTGCCAGCAGCTTAGGGGCAACCGGTCTGACGGGGGATGAGCAGTTCTTC
>few|TRBV7-8|.|TRBJ1-5
CASSLTENQPQHF
TGTGCCAGCAGCTTAACCGAGAATCAGCCCCAGCATTTT
>.|TRBV19|.|TRBJ2-3
CASSSGGADTQYF
TGTGCCAGTAGTTCTGGGGGCGCAGATACGCAGTATTTT
>.|TRBV5-1|TRBD2|TRBJ2-1
CASSYRLAGGVEQFF
TGCGCCAGCAGCTACAGGCTAGCGGGAGGGGTTGAGCAGTTCTTC
>once|TRBV27|TRBD2|TRBJ2-3
CASSLSRGGRTDTQYF
TGTGCCAGCAGTTTATCTCGCGGGGGGCGCACAGATACGCAGTATTTT
>.|TRBV28|.|TRBJ2-1
CATFERAYNEQFF
TGTGCCACCTTCGAGAGGGCCTACAATGAGCAGTTCTTC
>.|TRBV28|.|TRBJ1-1
CASSLSGSGAFF
TGTGCCAGCAGTTTATCGGGCTCGGGGGCTTTCTTT
>.|TRBV2|.|TRBJ1-1
CASSEVALELNTEAFF
TGTGCCAGCAGTGAGGTGGCTCTAGAACTGAACACTGAAGCTTTCTTT
>.|TRBV18|TRBD1|TRBJ2-7
CASSGDRGRPYEQYF
TGTGCCAGCTCAGGGGACAGGGGGCGGCCCTACGAGCAGTACTTC
>many|TRBV7-6|.|TRBJ2-2
CASSPGHLNTGELFF
TGTGCCAGCAGCCCCGGACACTTGAACACCGGGGAGCTGTTTTTT
>.|TRBV7-2|TRBD2|TRBJ2-7
CASSSSGPSVYEQYF
TGTGCCAGCAGCTCTAGCGGGCCATCCGTCTACGAGCAGTACTTC
>.|TRBV5-5|.|TRBJ1-1
CASSLYRVNTEAFF
TGTGCCAGCAGCTTGTACAGGGTGAACACTGAAGCTTTCTTT